This T cell receptor beta chain was identified during a study of blood T cell repertoires in COVID-19. Study as a whole: Acute and convalescent COVID-19 samples came from the United States, Italy and Spain. PBMCs, B-cell-depleted T cells, or T cells were the source of the cDNA or gDNA that made up the material.

The V gene's germline CDR1 is MNHEY and CDR2 SVGEGT. V shed 5 bases and J shed 5 bases, with 12 bases lying between them. There are 13 residues in the CDR3. Recruited during active infection, patients (from Seattle) were subsequently followed longitudinally. Assay: immunoSEQ multiplex PCR; the TCRdb copy retains only in-frame clones and omits some. The table has roughly 280,000 clones, around 87% seen once; the top ten hold about 5.2%. This sequence joins TRBV6-2 or TRBV6-3 and TRBJ1-2; D gene unclear. The sample comprised peripheral blood. The receptor's source is a woman aged 60-75 years with COVID-19, enrolled during active disease. The CDR3 DNA sequence: TGTGCCAGCAGTCCCCAGGTACTTTATGGCTACACCTTC. The encoded protein is CASSPQVLYGYTF.